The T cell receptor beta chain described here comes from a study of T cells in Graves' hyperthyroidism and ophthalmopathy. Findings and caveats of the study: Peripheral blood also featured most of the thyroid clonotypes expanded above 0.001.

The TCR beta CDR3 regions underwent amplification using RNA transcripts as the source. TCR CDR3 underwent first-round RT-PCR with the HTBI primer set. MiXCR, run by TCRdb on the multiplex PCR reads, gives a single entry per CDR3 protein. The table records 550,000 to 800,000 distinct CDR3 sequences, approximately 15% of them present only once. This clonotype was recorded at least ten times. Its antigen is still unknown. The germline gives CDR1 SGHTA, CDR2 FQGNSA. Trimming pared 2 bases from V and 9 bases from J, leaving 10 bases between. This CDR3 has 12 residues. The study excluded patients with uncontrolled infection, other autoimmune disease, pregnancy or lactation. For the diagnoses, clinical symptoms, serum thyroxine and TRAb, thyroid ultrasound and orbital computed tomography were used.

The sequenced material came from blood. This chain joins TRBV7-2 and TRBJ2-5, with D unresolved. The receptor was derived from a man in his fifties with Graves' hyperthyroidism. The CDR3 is CASSLNGEAQYF. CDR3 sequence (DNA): TGTGCCAGCAGCTTAAATGGGGAAGCCCAGTACTTC.